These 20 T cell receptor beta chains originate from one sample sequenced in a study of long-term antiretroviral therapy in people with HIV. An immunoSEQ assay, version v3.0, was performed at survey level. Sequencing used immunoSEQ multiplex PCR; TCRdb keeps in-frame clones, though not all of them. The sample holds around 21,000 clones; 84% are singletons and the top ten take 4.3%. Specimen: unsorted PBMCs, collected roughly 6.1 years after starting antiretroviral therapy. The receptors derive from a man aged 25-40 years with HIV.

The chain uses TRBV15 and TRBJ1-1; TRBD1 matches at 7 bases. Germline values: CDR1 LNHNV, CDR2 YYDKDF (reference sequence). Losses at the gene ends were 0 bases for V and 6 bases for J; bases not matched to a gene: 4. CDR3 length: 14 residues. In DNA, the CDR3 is TGTGCCACCAGCAGAGATATCACAGGGGCTGAAGCTTTCTTT. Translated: CATSRDITGAEAFF.

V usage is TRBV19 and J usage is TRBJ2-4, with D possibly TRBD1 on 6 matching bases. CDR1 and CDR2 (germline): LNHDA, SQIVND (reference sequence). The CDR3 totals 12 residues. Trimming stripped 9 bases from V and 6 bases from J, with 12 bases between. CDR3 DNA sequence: TGTGCCAGCAGGGGCTATAGAAACATTCAGTACTTC. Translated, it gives CASRGYRNIQYF.

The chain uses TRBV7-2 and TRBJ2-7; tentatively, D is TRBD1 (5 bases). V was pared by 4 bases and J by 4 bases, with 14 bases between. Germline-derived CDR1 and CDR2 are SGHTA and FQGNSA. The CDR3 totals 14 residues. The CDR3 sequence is CASSSAGNQYEQYF. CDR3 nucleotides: TGTGCCAGCAGCTCCGCAGGGAACCAATACGAGCAGTACTTC.

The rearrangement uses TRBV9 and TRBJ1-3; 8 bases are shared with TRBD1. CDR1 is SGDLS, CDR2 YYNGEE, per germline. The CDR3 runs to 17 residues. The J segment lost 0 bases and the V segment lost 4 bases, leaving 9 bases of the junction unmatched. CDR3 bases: TGTGCCAGCAGCCCGACGACAGGGGCGATCTCTGGAAACACCATATATTTT. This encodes CASSPTTGAISGNTIYF.

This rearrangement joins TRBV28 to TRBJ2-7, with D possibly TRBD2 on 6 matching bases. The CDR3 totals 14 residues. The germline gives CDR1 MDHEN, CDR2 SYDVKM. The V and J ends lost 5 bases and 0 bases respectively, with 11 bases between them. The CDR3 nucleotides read TGTGCCAGCAGTACAGCGGGCGACTCCTACGAGCAGTACTTC. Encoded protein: CASSTAGDSYEQYF. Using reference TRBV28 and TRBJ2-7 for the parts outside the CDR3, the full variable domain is DVKVTQSSRYLVKRTGEKVFLECVQDMDHENMFWYRQDPGLGLRLIYFSYDVKMKEKGDIPEGYSVSREKKERFSLILESASTNQTSMYLCASSTAGDSYEQYFGPGTRLTVT.

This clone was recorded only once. The CDR3 sequence is CAISESRENIQYF. Written as DNA, the CDR3 is TGTGCCATCAGTGAATCCAGGGAAAACATTCAGTACTTC. This chain connects TRBV10-3 to TRBJ2-4; maybe TRBD1 (5 bases). CDR1 is ENHRY and CDR2 is SYGVKD in the germline V gene. V lost 3 bases, J lost 5 bases, and 8 bases lay in between. The CDR3 sequence is 13 residues long.

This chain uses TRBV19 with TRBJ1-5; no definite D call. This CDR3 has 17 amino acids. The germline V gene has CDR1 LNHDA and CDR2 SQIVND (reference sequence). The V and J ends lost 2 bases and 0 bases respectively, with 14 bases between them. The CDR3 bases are TGTGCCAGTAGTATACTTATAGGGAGCTATAGCAATCAGCCCCAGCATTTT. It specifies CASSILIGSYSNQPQHF.

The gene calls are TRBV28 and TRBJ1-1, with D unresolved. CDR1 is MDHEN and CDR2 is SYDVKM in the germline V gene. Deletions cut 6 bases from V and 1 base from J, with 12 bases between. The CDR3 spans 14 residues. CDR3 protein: CASSLSWGNTEAFF. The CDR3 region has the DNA TGTGCCAGCAGCCTCAGTTGGGGGAACACTGAAGCTTTCTTT. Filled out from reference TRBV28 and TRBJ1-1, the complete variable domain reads DVKVTQSSRYLVKRTGEKVFLECVQDMDHENMFWYRQDPGLGLRLIYFSYDVKMKEKGDIPEGYSVSREKKERFSLILESASTNQTSMYLCASSLSWGNTEAFFGQGTRLTVV.

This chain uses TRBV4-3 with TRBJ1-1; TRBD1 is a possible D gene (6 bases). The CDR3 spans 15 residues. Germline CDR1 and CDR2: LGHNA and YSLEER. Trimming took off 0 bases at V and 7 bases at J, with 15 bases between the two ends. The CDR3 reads CASSQDLGDTDEAFF. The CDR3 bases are TGCGCCAGCAGCCAAGATTTGGGGGACACAGATGAAGCTTTCTTT.

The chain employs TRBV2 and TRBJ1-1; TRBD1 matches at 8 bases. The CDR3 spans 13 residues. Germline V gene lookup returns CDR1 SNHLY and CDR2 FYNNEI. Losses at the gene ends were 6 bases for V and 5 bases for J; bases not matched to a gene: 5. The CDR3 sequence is CASRSTGGTEAFF. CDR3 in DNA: TGTGCCAGCAGGTCCACAGGGGGGACTGAAGCTTTCTTT.

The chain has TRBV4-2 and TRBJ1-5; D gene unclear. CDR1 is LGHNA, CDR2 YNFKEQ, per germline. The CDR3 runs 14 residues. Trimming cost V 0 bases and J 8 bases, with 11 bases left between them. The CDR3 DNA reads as TGTGCCAGCAGCCAAGATCCAGGTCGGGAGCCCCAGCATTTT. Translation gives CASSQDPGREPQHF.

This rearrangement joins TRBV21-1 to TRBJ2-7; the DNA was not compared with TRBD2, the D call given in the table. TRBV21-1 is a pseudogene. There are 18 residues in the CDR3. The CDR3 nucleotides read TGTGCCAGCAGCAAAGACGGTAGCGGGGGAACCACCTCCTACGAGCAGTACTTC. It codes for CASSKDGSGGTTSYEQYF.

The CDR3 nucleotides are TGTGCCAGCAGCTTCCCCGGCGGTATGAACACTGAAGCTTTCTTT. Translating gives CASSFPGGMNTEAFF. J is TRBJ1-1 and V is TRBV11-1, with D hard to call. CDR3 size: 15 residues. CDR1 is SGHAT, CDR2 FQDESV, per germline (reference sequence). V was cut by 3 bases and J by 0 bases, with 11 bases left in between.

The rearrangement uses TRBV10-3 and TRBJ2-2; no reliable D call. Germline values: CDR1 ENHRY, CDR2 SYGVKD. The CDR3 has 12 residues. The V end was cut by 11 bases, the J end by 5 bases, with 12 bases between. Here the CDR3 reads CAASLGTGELFF. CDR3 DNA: TGTGCCGCCAGCCTAGGGACCGGGGAGCTGTTTTTT.

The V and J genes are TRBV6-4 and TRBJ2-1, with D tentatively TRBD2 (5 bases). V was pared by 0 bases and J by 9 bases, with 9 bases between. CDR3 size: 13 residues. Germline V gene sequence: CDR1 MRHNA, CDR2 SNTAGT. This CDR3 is CASSDSPSGEQFF. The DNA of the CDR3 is TGTGCCAGCAGTGACTCGCCCAGCGGTGAGCAGTTCTTC.

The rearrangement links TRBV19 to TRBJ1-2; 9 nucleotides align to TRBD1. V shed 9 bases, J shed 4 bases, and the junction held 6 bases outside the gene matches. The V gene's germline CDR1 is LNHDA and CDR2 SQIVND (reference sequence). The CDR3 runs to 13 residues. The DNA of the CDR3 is TGTGCCAGCTCTACAGGGGGCAGCTATGGCTACACCTTC. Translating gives CASSTGGSYGYTF.

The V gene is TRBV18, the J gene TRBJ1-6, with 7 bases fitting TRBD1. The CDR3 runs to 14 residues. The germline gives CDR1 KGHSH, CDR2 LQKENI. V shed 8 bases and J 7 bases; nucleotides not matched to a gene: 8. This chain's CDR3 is CASTRGTANSPLHF. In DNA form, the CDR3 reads TGTGCCAGCACCCGTGGGACAGCAAATTCACCCCTCCACTTT.

For the CDR3, the DNA is TGTGCCAGTAATTGGGGGTCCAGCGGGAGATTCCACGAGCAGTACTTC. Residues: CASNWGSSGRFHEQYF. V is TRBV27 and J is TRBJ2-7; the match to TRBD2 covers 8 bases. After removal of 9 bases from V and 5 bases from J, the junction contained 18 bases not matched to a gene. The CDR3 spans 16 residues. Germline V gene data show CDR1 as MNHEY and CDR2 as SMNVEV (reference sequence).

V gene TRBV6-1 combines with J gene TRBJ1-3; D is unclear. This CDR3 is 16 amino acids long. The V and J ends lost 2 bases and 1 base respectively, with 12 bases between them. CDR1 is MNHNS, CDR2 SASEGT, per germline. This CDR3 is CASSEQALPSGNTIYF. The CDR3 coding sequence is TGTGCCAGCAGTGAACAGGCGCTCCCATCTGGAAACACCATATATTTT.

CDR3 sequence (DNA): TGCGCCAGCAGCTCGACAGACATTGGCTCCTATAATTCACCCCTCCACTTT. This encodes CASSSTDIGSYNSPLHF. The chain carries TRBV5-1 and TRBJ1-6, with TRBD1 as a possible D gene (5 bases). V shed 3 bases and J shed 0 bases, with 13 bases lying between them. Per the germline V gene, CDR1 is SGHRS and CDR2 is YFSETQ. This CDR3 spans 17 amino acids.